What follows are 10 T cell receptor beta chains derived from one specimen sequenced in a study of kidney transplant recipient with SARS-CoV-2 infection (dated by TCRdb to about 2021). The sequencing machine was an Illumina MiSeq. TCRdb handled the public reads itself, with Q25 trimming in fastp and clone calling in MiXCR, and kept productive beta chains. Rows are unified per CDR3 protein, each entry keeping the most common DNA and genes. This sample gives under 300,000 distinct CDR3 sequences in total; roughly 26% of them show up just once. The ten largest clonotypes hold about 7% of the sample. This sample's time point label indicates: pre-pandemic baseline sample and day 111 after first positive SARS-CoV-2 test. Sample: a blood sample, taken at baseline and on roughly day 110 from a kidney transplant recipient. These receptors were obtained from a young adult male patient who had COVID-19 and was a kidney transplant recipient. In patients who had a transplant, some T cells may come from the graft donor.

A remark on this clonotype: With only one base between it and a far larger clone, this is likely a read error. The chain recombines TRBV6-1 with TRBJ1-2; D remains ambiguous. V gave up 5 bases and J gave up 4 bases, with 23 bases separating them. The CDR3 loop spans 17 amino acids. Germline V gives CDR1 MNHNS, CDR2 SASEGT. The CDR3, as DNA: TGTGCCAGCAGTAACTTGCCAGGTGGGAGAAAGACCTATGGCTACACCTTC. Translated: CASSNLPGGRKTYGYTF.

This clonotype occurred many times. V gene TRBV2 combines with J gene TRBJ1-1, with 11 bases that match TRBD1. The V and J ends lost 3 bases and 5 bases, in that order; junction bases with no gene match: 5. CDR1 and CDR2 (germline): SNHLY, FYNNEI. The CDR3 loop spans 15 amino acids. CDR3 loop: CASSEMGTGGTEAFF. In nucleotides, the CDR3 is TGTGCCAGCAGTGAGATGGGGACAGGGGGAACTGAAGCTTTCTTT.

As concerns this clonotype: A much bigger clone sits one base away, suggesting this may be a read error. The chain joins TRBV3-1 to TRBJ2-5; D remains unclear. Germline assignment: CDR1 LGHDT and CDR2 YNNKEL (reference sequence). The CDR3 extends over 17 amino acids. The CDR3 region has the DNA TGTGCCAACAGCAAGTTAATTCCCATTTCTTTCTCTGAGACCCAGTACTTC. This translates into CANSKLIPISFSETQYF.

A remark on this clonotype: A read error is likely, as this CDR3 ends without the conserved phenylalanine or tryptophan. The chain links TRBV23-1 to TRBJ1-5, with TRBD1 as a possible D gene (6 bases). TRBV23-1 is an open reading frame whose function is uncertain. V lost 1 base and J 0 bases, leaving 16 bases between the germline ends. This CDR3 has 18 amino acids. The CDR3 nucleotides are TGCGCCAGCAGTCAATTAAAGGGGGGGGGAGCTAGCAATCAGCCCCAGCATCTT. As protein: CASSQLKGGGASNQPQHL.

The chain couples TRBV19 to TRBJ2-5; possibly TRBD2 for D (5 bases). V was pared by 5 bases and J by 3 bases, with 16 bases between. This CDR3 is 15 amino acids long. Germline-derived CDR1 and CDR2 are LNHDA and SQIVND (reference sequence). The CDR3 is CASSLPIVGKETQYF. The CDR3 coding sequence is TGTGCCAGTAGTTTGCCAATAGTCGGGAAAGAGACCCAGTACTTC.

This chain uses TRBV28 with TRBJ2-3, with D possibly being TRBD2 (5 bases). The germline V and J ends were trimmed by 4 bases and 2 bases, with 10 bases remaining between them. The CDR3 extends over 14 amino acids. Germline V gene data show CDR1 as MDHEN and CDR2 as SYDVKM. For the CDR3, the DNA is TGTGCCAGCAGTTATCTAGCCATCACAGATACGCAGTATTTT. Amino acid sequence: CASSYLAITDTQYF. The whole variable domain, remainder taken from reference TRBV28 and TRBJ2-3, is DVKVTQSSRYLVKRTGEKVFLECVQDMDHENMFWYRQDPGLGLRLIYFSYDVKMKEKGDIPEGYSVSREKKERFSLILESASTNQTSMYLCASSYLAITDTQYFGPGTRLTVL.

For this clonotype: A much larger clonotype is one base distant, so this may be a read error. This chain joins TRBV6-8 and TRBJ1-1; no firm D call. V dropped 4 bases and J dropped 8 bases, with 8 bases sitting between them. Germline values: CDR1 MNHGY, CDR2 SAAAGT. This CDR3 region has 11 residues. The CDR3 reads CASSSLKEAFF. CDR3 sequence (DNA): TGTGCCAGCAGTTCACTTAAGGAAGCTTTCTTT.

This clonotype was seen ten or more times. The genes are TRBV24-1 and TRBJ2-2, with 7 positions matching TRBD2. Germline CDR1 is KGHDR and CDR2 is SFDVKD. V was pared by 3 bases and J by 2 bases, with 8 bases of the junction left unmatched. CDR3 length equals 17 residues. The DNA of the CDR3 is TGTGCCACCAGTGATCCTACAGCGGGACCCAACACCGGGGAGCTGTTTTTT. It specifies CATSDPTAGPNTGELFF.

Remarks on this clonotype: The junction shows a germline mismatch at one end, possibly a read error. V and J are TRBV12-3 or TRBV12-4 and TRBJ2-6; TRBD2 is a possible D gene (6 bases). CDR3 length: 17 amino acids. The DNA for the CDR3 is TGCGCCGGCAGTTGGGCGGGACCTAGCTCTGGGGCCAACGTCCTGACTTTC. Translation: CAGSWAGPSSGANVLTF.

As for this clonotype: The conserved closing phenylalanine or tryptophan is absent in this CDR3, likely reflecting a read error. Because the CDR3's place on the DNA is in doubt, the DNA is left out and the CDR3 is given as listed by TCRdb. The rearrangement links TRBV12-3 or TRBV12-4 to TRBJ1-5. Termini included, the CDR3 measures 14 amino acids. The CDR3 loop reads CASSLVQSNQPLHL.